This TCR beta chain was sequenced for a study of graft-versus-host responses after intestinal transplantation. The overall study: Recipients were given multivisceral, liver-intestinal, or isolated intestinal transplants. Tacrolimus and steroids were given for around three years to all recipients after anti-thymocyte globulin induction.

The table came from immunoSEQ multiplex PCR; TCRdb's copy has only in-frame clones and leaves some out. Of some 7,400 clones in the sample, roughly a third were seen once. The CDR3 length is 14 residues. The germline gives CDR1 LNHDA, CDR2 SQIVND (reference sequence). V dropped 3 bases and J dropped 4 bases, with 13 bases sitting between them. Irradiated stimulators labeled with violet dye, some 200,000 in number, were plated with some 200,000 CFSE-labeled responders. After the reaction, the investigators sorted the proliferating CFSE-low CD3+CD4+ and CD3+CD8+ responders. Findings and caveats of the study: GvH clones appeared in recipient marrow, some first in ileum or blood.

This sequence originates from a human patient who was an organ donor for intestinal transplantation. The genes are TRBV19 and TRBJ2-7; TRBD1 might be the D (5 bases). The source material was alloreactive CD8+ T cells from a mixed lymphocyte reaction culture, sampled before transplantation. Subset: CFSE-low proliferating T cells sorted from roughly six-day pre-transplant mixed lymphocyte reaction (GvH or HvG direction). For the CDR3, the DNA is TGTGCCAGTAGTATTGGGCAGGGCGCGTACGAGCAGTACTTC. This encodes CASSIGQGAYEQYF.